The following is a T cell receptor beta chain sequence with its context. An input of about 0.5 to 1 ug of RNA was subjected to reverse transcription using random hexamers. Across 54 Vbeta and 13 Jbeta, immunoSEQ multiplex PCR amplified TCR beta CDR3. A single record per CDR3 protein comes from TCRdb applying MiXCR to the immunoSEQ multiplex PCR reads. The sample yields about 210,000 distinct CDR3 sequences, 95% seen once. In germline, CDR1 is SGHDT, CDR2 YYEEEE. This CDR3 spans 17 amino acids. V was shortened by 4 bases and J by 0 bases, with 17 bases between the two germline ends. This sample was taken from a study of CD8 T cells in Susac syndrome.

The source material was CD4+ T cells from PBMCs. V and J are TRBV5-6 and TRBJ2-4; no definite D call. This sequence originates from a human donor with multiple sclerosis. CDR3 sequence: CASSPGEMRLAKNIQYF. The CDR3 nucleotides are TGTGCCAGCAGCCCTGGGGAAATGCGGCTAGCCAAAAACATTCAGTACTTC.